Below, 15 T cell receptor beta chains from the same sample are listed, as sequenced in a study of control samples from healthy donors and cancer patients (dated by TCRdb to 2020 to 2021). Preparation of the library involved the immunoSEQ multiplex PCR assay. TCRdb stores this immuneACCESS table with in-frame sequences only. Part of the clones is absent; in the studies checked, under half of the shortfall reflects unresolved V genes, and no reason is known for the rest. This sample is represented by roughly 400,000 clones; over 75% of them were singletons. Of the sample, around 6.4% is held by the ten largest clones. What was sequenced was PBMCs. These receptor sequences come from a man in his forties with head and neck cancer.

The chain recombines TRBV5-1 with TRBJ1-4, with 10 positions matching TRBD1. Losses at the gene ends were 4 bases for V and 6 bases for J; bases not matched to a gene: 3. This CDR3 comprises 14 residues. CDR1 is SGHRS, CDR2 YFSETQ, per germline. CDR3 nucleotides: TGCGCCAGCAGCCACGGGACAGGGGATGAAAAACTGTTTTTT. It encodes CASSHGTGDEKLFF.

The rearrangement links TRBV18 to TRBJ2-5; weak D call: TRBD1 (5 bases). The CDR3 runs 13 residues. Germline V gene data show CDR1 as KGHSH and CDR2 as LQKENI. Trimming stripped 1 base from V and 2 bases from J, with 5 bases between. The CDR3: CASSPRQQETQYF. The DNA for the CDR3 is TGTGCCAGCTCACCACGACAGCAAGAGACCCAGTACTTC.

Here the CDR3 reads CASSLGTSPEGGYTF. For the CDR3, the DNA is TGCGCCAGCAGCCTAGGGACCTCCCCAGAGGGTGGCTACACCTTC. This chain joins TRBV5-1 and TRBJ1-2; weak D call: TRBD1 (5 bases). There are 15 residues in the CDR3. The germline V gene encodes CDR1 SGHRS and CDR2 YFSETQ. The V and J ends lost 4 bases and 7 bases respectively, with 20 bases between them.

V is TRBV19 and J is TRBJ1-6, with 7 bases aligning to TRBD1. This CDR3 comprises 15 residues. From germline, CDR1 is LNHDA and CDR2 SQIVND (reference sequence). V was pared by 4 bases and J by 9 bases, with 9 bases of the junction left unmatched. CDR3 protein: CASSKETGQVSPLHF. CDR3 in DNA: TGTGCCAGTAGTAAAGAGACAGGGCAAGTTTCACCCCTCCACTTT.

This clone showed up just once. V is TRBV9 and J is TRBJ1-1; D gene ambiguous. The CDR3 has 14 residues. The V gene lost 0 bases and the J gene lost 2 bases, with 8 bases spanning the gap. CDR1 is SGDLS, CDR2 YYNGEE, per germline. The CDR3 is CASSVAGPNTEAFF. The CDR3 nucleotides are TGTGCCAGCAGCGTAGCAGGACCTAACACTGAAGCTTTCTTT.

J is TRBJ2-3 and V is TRBV6-2 or TRBV6-3, with 8 bases fitting TRBD1. The germline gives CDR1 MNHEY, CDR2 SVGEGT. This CDR3 region has 15 residues. Trimming took 3 bases from V and 9 from J; bases not matched to a gene: 11. CDR3 DNA sequence: TGTGCCAGCAGTTATAGTAGGACAGGGCTCGCGACGCAGTATTTT. Protein product: CASSYSRTGLATQYF.

Only a few counts were recorded for this clone. The CDR3 is CASSPRQSYGYTF. The CDR3 DNA follows: TGTGCCAGCAGTCCACGACAGAGCTATGGCTACACCTTC. The chain uses TRBV6-5 and TRBJ1-2; a possible D gene is TRBD1 (5 bases). The CDR3 runs to 13 residues. V lost 5 bases and J lost 4, with 11 bases in between. CDR1 MNHEY and CDR2 SVGAGI come from the germline V gene.

The rearrangement uses TRBV27 and TRBJ1-1, with 8 bases aligning to TRBD1. The CDR3 contains 15 residues. Trimming removed 6 bases from V and 1 base from J; junction bases left unmatched: 7. Germline assignment: CDR1 MNHEY and CDR2 SMNVEV (reference sequence). CDR3 bases: TGTGCCAGCAGGGGCAGGGGGCCTTCGAACACTGAAGCTTTCTTT. Its translation: CASRGRGPSNTEAFF.

The chain couples TRBV28 to TRBJ1-5; D is undetermined. The length of the CDR3 is 12 residues. Looked up from germline, CDR1 is MDHEN and CDR2 is SYDVKM. Trimming removed 7 bases at V and 4 bases at J, with 8 bases between. This chain's CDR3 is CASMLRNQPQHF. In DNA, the CDR3 is TGTGCCAGCATGTTGAGGAATCAGCCCCAGCATTTT.

The chain links TRBV10-1 to TRBJ2-5; a weak D match, TRBD2 (5 bases). Germline V CDR1 and CDR2: WNHNN, SYGVQD (reference sequence). Trimming left V 0 bases short and J 5 bases short, with 7 bases between. There are 13 residues in the CDR3. CDR3 DNA: TGCGCCAGCAGTGAGTCGGGAGTGGAGACCCAGTACTTC. It translates to CASSESGVETQYF.

The rearrangement links TRBV5-5 to TRBJ1-6, with TRBD1 identical over 7 bases. Looked up from germline, CDR1 is SGHKS and CDR2 is YYEKEE (reference sequence). The V gene end was trimmed by 1 base and the J gene end by 6 bases; junction bases not matched to a gene: 4. The CDR3 spans 15 residues. In DNA form, the CDR3 reads TGTGCCAGCAGCTTGTTAGGACAGGTTAATTCACCCCTCCACTTT. Translated, it gives CASSLLGQVNSPLHF.

Only a few counts were recorded for this clone. This chain uses TRBV9 with TRBJ1-3; 10 bases line up with TRBD1. Germline V gene sequence: CDR1 SGDLS, CDR2 YYNGEE. Trimming cost V 0 bases and J 7 bases; bases outside gene matches: 13. The CDR3 length is 18 residues. CDR3 sequence (DNA): TGTGCCAGCAGCGTAGCTGGGTGGGACAGGGGATCAGGGAACACCATATATTTT. This translates into CASSVAGWDRGSGNTIYF.

CDR3 amino acids: CASSEESGGAGDDTQYF. As DNA, the CDR3 is TGTGCCAGCAGCGAAGAAAGCGGGGGGGCCGGGGACGATACGCAGTATTTT. The V gene is TRBV9, the J gene TRBJ2-3; 10 nucleotides line up with TRBD2. The ends lost 3 bases at V and 6 bases at J; junction bases unmatched: 13. Germline lookup yields CDR1 SGDLS and CDR2 YYNGEE. This CDR3 is built from 17 residues.

V usage is TRBV9 and J usage is TRBJ2-1, with D perhaps matching TRBD1 (5 bases). This CDR3 region has 19 residues. The ends were cut back, 0 bases at V and 5 bases at J, with 24 bases in the middle. Per germline, CDR1 SGDLS and CDR2 YYNGEE. CDR3 residues: CASSVARGKEKAPHNEQFF. Here the CDR3 DNA reads TGTGCCAGCAGCGTAGCAAGGGGTAAGGAAAAAGCGCCCCACAATGAGCAGTTCTTC.

The rearrangement joins TRBV25-1 to TRBJ1-5; D remains unclear. Germline CDR1 is MGHDK and CDR2 is SYGVNS. CDR3 length: 12 amino acids. V lost 3 bases and J lost 4, with 4 bases in between. CDR3 bases: TGTGCCAGCAGTGACCAGAATCAGCCCCAGCATTTT. It specifies CASSDQNQPQHF.